This TCR beta chain originates from a study of shared clonotypes between healthy human individuals. Study-wide background: Aged 18 to 49, the donors were two women and a few men.

This CDR3 contains 12 residues. Germline loops: CDR1 SQVTM, CDR2 ANQGSEA. Trimming took off 5 bases at V and 1 base at J, with 8 bases between the two ends. Libraries were prepared by immunoSEQ multiplex PCR; TCRdb keeps only in-frame clonotypes and omits some of them. The sample shows about 2.3 million clones, 85% to 95% of them seen only once. The study's findings and limits: The rarefaction results pointed to incomplete sorted-subset sequencing despite large depth. The study found approximately 5% of naive CD4 clonotypes shared across a few donors.

For this clone: Its antigen remains unidentified.

Researchers partitioned CD4+ cells into CD45RA+ naive and CD45RA-negative memory subsets. Sequenced: naive CD4+ T cells from PBMCs. The subset was: CD45RA+ positively selected. The receptor's source is a young man in good health. Some clones in this sample may be carry-over from other donors' samples. V and J are TRBV29-1 and TRBJ2-5, with D unclear. The CDR3 region has the DNA TGCAGCGTTAGGTCAGCCCAAGAGACCCAGTACTTC. Amino acid sequence: CSVRSAQETQYF.